The 19 T cell receptor beta chains presented below share a single source sample, sequenced in a study of shared clonotypes between healthy human individuals. CD45RO-negative cells were positively selected for CCR7, leaving out terminally differentiated effector memory CD45RA+ cells. This table comes from immunoSEQ multiplex PCR, and its TCRdb copy is limited to in-frame clones, with some not included. The repertoire includes millions of clones, around 96% of them detected once, and about 1.1% sits in the top ten. Material: naive CD8+ T cells sorted from blood. All receptors come from a man aged 18 to 29 in good health.

The V gene is TRBV27, the J gene TRBJ2-3; D might be TRBD1 or TRBD2, each matching 6 bases. Germline lookup yields CDR1 MNHEY and CDR2 SMNVEV (reference sequence). CDR3 length equals 17 residues. V lost 2 bases and J lost 0, with 15 bases in between. In nucleotides, the CDR3 is TGTGCCAGCAGTTTAATTTTGTCGGGGGCTAGCACAGATACGCAGTATTTT. Translation: CASSLILSGASTDTQYF.

With respect to this clone: Other nucleotide sequences from this sample produce the same CDR3. The chain combines TRBV9 with TRBJ2-7, with 10 bases matching TRBD2. V lost 4 bases and J lost 1; bases outside the gene matches: 5. The CDR3 spans 15 residues. CDR1 SGDLS and CDR2 YYNGEE come from the germline V gene. The CDR3 is CASSPSGRGSYEQYF. In DNA, the CDR3 is TGTGCCAGCAGCCCCAGCGGGAGGGGGTCCTACGAGCAGTACTTC.

A note on this clone: This sample also contains other DNA sequences that code for the same CDR3. The chain has TRBV9 and TRBJ1-2, with 9 bases that match TRBD1. Losses at the gene ends were 2 bases for V and 5 bases for J; bases not matched to a gene: 4. This CDR3 has 14 amino acids. Per the germline V gene, CDR1 is SGDLS and CDR2 is YYNGEE. The CDR3 DNA reads as TGTGCCAGCAGCGTGGATGGGACAGGGTATGGCTACACCTTC. It is translated as CASSVDGTGYGYTF.

The V call is TRBV21-1, the J call TRBJ1-1. TRBV21-1 is a recognized pseudogene. CDR3 length: 15 amino acids. CDR3 loop: CASSKEREGTTEAFF. The CDR3 region has the DNA TGTGCCAGCAGCAAAGAAAGGGAAGGCACGACTGAAGCTTTCTTT.

The chain recombines TRBV7-9 with TRBJ1-5; D not certain. The germline V and J ends were trimmed by 8 bases and 5 bases, with 22 bases remaining between them. This CDR3 is built from 16 residues. The V gene's germline CDR1 is SEHNR and CDR2 FQNEAQ (reference sequence). CDR3 sequence (DNA): TGTGCCAGCCAAGAGGGAGGAATAGATTATTATCAGCCCCAGCATTTT. Residues: CASQEGGIDYYQPQHF.

The V call is TRBV5-1, the J call TRBJ2-3, with TRBD1 matching 7 bases. CDR1 SGHRS and CDR2 YFSETQ come from the germline V gene. The CDR3 covers 19 residues. V lost 4 bases and J lost 0; bases outside the gene matches: 17. The CDR3 reads CASSLLGQPYRASTDTQYF. CDR3 sequence (DNA): TGCGCCAGCAGCCTGCTGGGACAGCCGTATAGAGCTAGCACAGATACGCAGTATTTT.

V usage is TRBV7-9 and J usage is TRBJ2-7; no reliable D call. The CDR3 has 12 residues. Trimming stripped 5 bases from V and 6 bases from J, with 11 bases between. In germline, CDR1 is SEHNR, CDR2 FQNEAQ (reference sequence). This CDR3 is CASSPLGREQYF. CDR3 nucleotides: TGTGCCAGCAGCCCTCTAGGGCGCGAGCAGTACTTC. Drawing the rest from reference TRBV7-9 and TRBJ2-7, the complete variable domain is DTGVSQNPRHKITKRGQNVTFRCDPISEHNRLYWYRQTLGQGPEFLTYFQNEAQLEKSRLLSDRFSAERPKGSFSTLEIQRTEQGDSAMYLCASSPLGREQYFGPGTRLTVT.

V and J are TRBV28 and TRBJ1-4; no firm D call. The CDR3 runs 14 residues. The V and J ends lost 3 bases and 4 bases respectively, with 9 bases between them. Germline V CDR1 and CDR2: MDHEN, SYDVKM. CDR3 sequence reads: CASSLVRFNEKLFF. CDR3 nucleotide sequence: TGTGCCAGCAGTTTGGTTCGGTTTAATGAAAAACTGTTTTTT.

The chain uses TRBV11-2 and TRBJ2-1; D is unclear. The CDR3 consists of 12 residues. Germline CDR1 SGHAT, CDR2 FQNNGV. The germline V and J ends were trimmed by 1 base and 8 bases, with 6 bases remaining between them. The CDR3 DNA reads TGTGCCAGCAGCTTAGTGGGCTATGAGCAGTTCTTC. Translating it yields CASSLVGYEQFF.

The count of this clone is one. This sequence joins TRBV6-5 and TRBJ1-1; 10 nucleotides match TRBD1. J gave up 3 bases and V 4 bases, and 2 bases lay outside the gene matches. Per the germline V gene, CDR1 is MNHEY and CDR2 is SVGAGI. The CDR3 is 14 residues long. The CDR3: CASSSTGGYTEAFF. The CDR3 coding sequence is TGTGCCAGCAGTTCGACAGGGGGCTACACTGAAGCTTTCTTT.

This chain joins TRBV4-1 and TRBJ2-5, with 10 bases matching TRBD2. The CDR3 extends over 16 amino acids. V was clipped by 2 bases and J by 5 bases; unmatched bases: 8. Germline V gives CDR1 MGHRA, CDR2 YSYEKL. In DNA, the CDR3 is TGCGCCAGCAGCCAATTTATAGCGGGAGGAGGTGAGACCCAGTACTTC. It yields the protein CASSQFIAGGGETQYF.

This clone has more than one count but fewer than ten. The chain combines TRBV30 with TRBJ1-2, with a tentative D call TRBD1 (5 bases). Germline V gene sequence: CDR1 GTSNPN, CDR2 SVGIG (reference sequence). The CDR3 consists of 13 residues. Trimming took off 0 bases at V and 4 bases at J, with 9 bases between the two ends. CDR3 residues: CAWSVVGPYGYTF. The CDR3 bases are TGTGCCTGGAGTGTAGTGGGGCCCTATGGCTACACCTTC. Full variable domain (remainder filled in from reference TRBV30 and TRBJ1-2): SQTIHQWPATLVQPVGSPLSLECTVEGTSNPNLYWYRQAAGRGLQLLFYSVGIGQISSEVPQNLSASRPQDRQFILSSKKLLLSDSGFYLCAWSVVGPYGYTFGSGTRLTVV.

This chain joins TRBV7-6 and TRBJ2-7; 10 positions match TRBD2. Germline-derived CDR1 and CDR2 are SGHVS and FNYEAQ. CDR3 size: 16 residues. V shed 3 bases and J 4 bases; nucleotides not matched to a gene: 9. CDR3 sequence (DNA): TGTGCCAGCAGCTTGGCTAGCGGGGGATCTTATTACGAGCAGTACTTC. As protein: CASSLASGGSYYEQYF.

The genes are TRBV4-1 and TRBJ2-5; D is unclear. This CDR3 contains 15 residues. Germline V gene lookup returns CDR1 MGHRA and CDR2 YSYEKL. Deletions cut 3 bases from V and 3 bases from J, with 14 bases between. This CDR3 reads CASSHLPNLEETQYF. CDR3 nucleotides: TGCGCCAGCAGCCACCTTCCCAACTTAGAAGAGACCCAGTACTTC.

The V gene is TRBV19, the J gene TRBJ2-1; D gene unclear. Germline lookup yields CDR1 LNHDA and CDR2 SQIVND (reference sequence). The CDR3 contains 13 residues. Between the trimmed V and J ends, which lost 5 bases and 4 bases, there was a span of 9 bases. The CDR3 nucleotides are TGTGCCAGTAGTGCCAGTACATACAATGAGCAGTTCTTC. Its translation is CASSASTYNEQFF. The variable domain in full, completed from reference TRBV19 and TRBJ2-1, reads DGGITQSPKYLFRKEGQNVTLSCEQNLNHDAMYWYRQDPGQGLRLIYYSQIVNDFQKGDIAEGYSVSREKKESFPLTVTSAQKNPTAFYLCASSASTYNEQFFGPGTRLTVL.

V gene TRBV7-8 combines with J gene TRBJ1-2; 8 nucleotides agree with TRBD1. Unmatched junction bases numbered 6, after V lost 2 bases and J lost 4 bases. The CDR3 sequence is 15 residues long. The germline gives CDR1 SGHVS, CDR2 FQNEAQ. CDR3 coding DNA: TGTGCCAGCAGCTTAACGGGGACAGGCTTCTATGGCTACACCTTC. Protein: CASSLTGTGFYGYTF.

The rearrangement links TRBV4-2 to TRBJ1-6; 9 bases map to TRBD1. The CDR3 contains 16 residues. The germline gives CDR1 LGHNA, CDR2 YNFKEQ. Trimming cost V 3 bases and J 6 bases; bases outside gene matches: 6. CDR3 in DNA: TGTGCCAGCAGCCAGGAACAGGGGGCAGGTAATTCACCCCTCCACTTT. It translates to CASSQEQGAGNSPLHF.

This clone was counted once. The chain is built from TRBV12-5 and TRBJ2-2; D uncertain. CDR1 is LGHNT and CDR2 is FRNRAP in the germline V gene. This CDR3 contains 13 residues. V was clipped by 6 bases and J by 0 bases, with 5 bases between them. The CDR3: CASGQSNTGELFF. CDR3 bases: TGTGCTAGTGGCCAATCGAACACCGGGGAGCTGTTTTTT.

The V gene is TRBV2, the J gene TRBJ2-3, with 10 nucleotides matching TRBD2. V lost 4 bases and J lost 6; bases outside the gene matches: 4. Germline CDR1 and CDR2: SNHLY and FYNNEI. The CDR3 has 14 residues. CDR3 DNA sequence: TGTGCCAGCAGTGGTAGCGGGAGGACGGATACGCAGTATTTT. Translating gives CASSGSGRTDTQYF. The full variable domain, completed using reference TRBV2 and TRBJ2-3, is EPEVTQTPSHQVTQMGQEVILRCVPISNHLYFYWYRQILGQKVEFLVSFYNNEISEKSEIFDDQFSVERPDGSNFTLKIRSTKLEDSAMYFCASSGSGRTDTQYFGPGTRLTVL.